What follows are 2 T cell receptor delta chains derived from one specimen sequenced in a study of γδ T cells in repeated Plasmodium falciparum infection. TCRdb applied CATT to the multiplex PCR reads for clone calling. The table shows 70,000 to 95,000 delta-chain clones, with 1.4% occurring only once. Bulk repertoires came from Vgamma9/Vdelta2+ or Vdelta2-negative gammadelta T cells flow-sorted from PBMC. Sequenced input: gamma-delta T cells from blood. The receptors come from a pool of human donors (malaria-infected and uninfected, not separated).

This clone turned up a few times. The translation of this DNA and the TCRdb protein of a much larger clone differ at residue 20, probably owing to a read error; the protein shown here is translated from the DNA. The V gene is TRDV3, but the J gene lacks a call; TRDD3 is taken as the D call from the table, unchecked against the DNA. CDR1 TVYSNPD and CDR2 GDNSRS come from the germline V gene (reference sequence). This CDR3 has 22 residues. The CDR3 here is CAFSRVSYVIVLGDTLPDKPIF. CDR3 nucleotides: TGTGCCTTTAGTCGGGTTTCCTACGTTATTGTACTGGGGGATACGCTCCCCGATAAACCCATCTTT.

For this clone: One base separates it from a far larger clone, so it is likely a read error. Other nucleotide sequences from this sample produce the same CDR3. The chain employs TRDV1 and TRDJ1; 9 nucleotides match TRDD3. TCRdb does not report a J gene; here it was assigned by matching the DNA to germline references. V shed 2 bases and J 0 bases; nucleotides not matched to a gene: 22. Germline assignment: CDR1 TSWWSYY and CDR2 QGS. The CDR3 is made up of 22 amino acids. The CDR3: CALGESSRYWGTRTLHTDKLIF. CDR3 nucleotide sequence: TGTGCTCTTGGGGAATCGTCCCGGTACTGGGGGACCCGGACCCTCCACACCGATAAACTCATCTTT.